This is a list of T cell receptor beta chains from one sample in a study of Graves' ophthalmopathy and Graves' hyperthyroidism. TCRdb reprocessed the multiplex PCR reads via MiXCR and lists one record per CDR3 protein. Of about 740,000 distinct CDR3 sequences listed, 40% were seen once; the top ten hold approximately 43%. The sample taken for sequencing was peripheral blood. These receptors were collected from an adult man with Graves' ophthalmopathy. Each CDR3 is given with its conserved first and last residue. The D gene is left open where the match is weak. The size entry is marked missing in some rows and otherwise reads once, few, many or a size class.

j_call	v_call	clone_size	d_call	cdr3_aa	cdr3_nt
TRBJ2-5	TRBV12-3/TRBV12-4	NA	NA	CASSGRGRGETQYF	TGTGCCAGCTCGGGACGGGGAAGGGGGGAGACCCAGTACTTC
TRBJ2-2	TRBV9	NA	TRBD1	CASSVEDRAHAGELFF	TGTGCCAGCAGCGTAGAGGACAGGGCCCACGCCGGGGAGCTGTTTTTT
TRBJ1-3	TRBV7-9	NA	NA	CASSHGGGATSGNTIYF	TGTGCCAGCAGCCACGGGGGAGGGGCGACCTCTGGAAACACCATATATTTT
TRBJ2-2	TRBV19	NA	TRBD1	CASSQGTGGAGELFF	TGTGCCAGCAGCCAAGGGACAGGGGGCGCCGGGGAGCTGTTTTTT
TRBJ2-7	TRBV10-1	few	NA	CASSESAGRYEQYF	TGCGCCAGCAGTGAGTCCGCGGGTAGATACGAGCAGTACTTC
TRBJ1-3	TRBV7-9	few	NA	CASSQDLLRNTIYF	TGTGCCAGCAGCCAAGATCTTTTGAGAAACACCATATATTTT
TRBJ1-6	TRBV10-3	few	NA	CASRESGTPLHF	TGTGCCAGCAGGGAATCCGGGACACCCCTCCACTTT
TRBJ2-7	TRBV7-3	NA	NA	CASSLTKGYYEQYF	TGTGCCAGCAGCTTAACCAAGGGATACTACGAGCAGTACTTC
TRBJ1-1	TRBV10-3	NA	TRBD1	CAISGRGDTEAFF	TGTGCCATCAGTGGCAGGGGGGACACTGAAGCTTTCTTT
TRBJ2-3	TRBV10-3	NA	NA	CAVSERGTDTQYF	TGTGCCGTCAGTGAACGGGGCACAGATACGCAGTATTTT
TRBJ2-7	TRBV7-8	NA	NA	CASRVEAESYEQYF	TGTGCCAGCCGCGTTGAGGCGGAATCCTACGAGCAGTACTTC
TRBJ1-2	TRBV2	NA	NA	CASSEGRVEGYTF	TGTGCCAGCAGTGAGGGCAGGGTGGAAGGCTACACCTTC
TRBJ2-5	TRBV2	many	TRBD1	CASSHRTGDQETQYF	TGTGCCAGCAGTCACCGGACAGGGGACCAAGAGACCCAGTACTTC
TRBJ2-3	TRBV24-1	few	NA	CATSLTVTDTQYF	TGTGCCACCAGCTTGACAGTCACAGATACGCAGTATTTT
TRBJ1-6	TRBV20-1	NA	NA	CSARDPVRGSNSPLHF	TGCAGTGCTAGAGATCCCGTCCGAGGGTCGAATTCACCCCTCCACTTT
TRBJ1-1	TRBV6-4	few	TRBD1	CASRLDRGLSEAFF	TGTGCCAGCAGACTAGACAGGGGGTTATCTGAAGCTTTCTTT
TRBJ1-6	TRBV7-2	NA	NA	CASSAGGSPLHF	TGCGCCAGCTCCGCGGGGGGTTCACCCCTCCACTTT
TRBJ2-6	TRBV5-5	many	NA	CASSWTESGANVLTF	TGTGCCAGCAGCTGGACTGAATCTGGGGCCAACGTCCTGACTTTC
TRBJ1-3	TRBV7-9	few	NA	CASSPGYPGNTIYF	TGTGCCAGCAGCCCCGGTTATCCTGGAAACACCATATATTTT
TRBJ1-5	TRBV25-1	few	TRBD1	CASTTTRQGGNQPQHF	TGTGCCAGCACGACCACTCGACAGGGCGGCAATCAGCCCCAGCATTTT
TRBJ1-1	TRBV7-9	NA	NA	CASSLDREGGTEAFF	TGTGCCAGCAGCTTAGACAGGGAGGGAGGCACTGAAGCTTTCTTT
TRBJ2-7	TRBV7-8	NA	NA	CASSSAVSYEQYF	TGTGCCAGCAGTTCGGCAGTCTCCTACGAGCAGTACTTC
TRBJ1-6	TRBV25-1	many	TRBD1	CASSGQGVGSPLHF	TGCGCCAGCAGTGGACAGGGGGTAGGGTCACCCCTCCACTTT
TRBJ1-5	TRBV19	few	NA	CASNTRGAKGNQPQHF	TGTGCCAGTAACACCCGAGGGGCGAAAGGCAATCAGCCCCAGCATTTT
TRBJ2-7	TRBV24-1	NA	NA	CATSDPGRNYEQYF	TGTGCCACCAGTGACCCGGGACGAAACTACGAGCAGTACTTC